The entry below gives a single TCR beta chain sequence along with its context. Documented treatment: 15 to 20 received Ad26.COV2.S at low or high dose, single or two shots; a few received placebo; per-sample allocation not given. All samples were drawn on day 63, counting from the first vaccine or placebo injection. The data are from a study of Ad26.COV2.S vaccination and SARS-CoV-2 variants. The V gene's germline CDR1 is SNHLY and CDR2 FYNNEI. CDR3 length equals 13 residues. Trimming cost V 1 base and J 5 bases, with 8 bases left between them. Produced via immunoSEQ multiplex PCR; TCRdb's table is partial and in-frame only. The sample records over 350,000 clones, less than 90% being singletons.

The source is a person aged 18-65 years who received the Ad26.COV2.S COVID-19 vaccine or a placebo. The sequencing here drew on peripheral blood, taken in a trial of Ad26.COV2.S vaccine versus placebo. V and J are TRBV2 and TRBJ1-1; D not resolved. CDR3 nucleotide sequence: TGTGCCAGCAGTGAAGAGTTGGGAACTGAAGCTTTCTTT. Amino acids: CASSEELGTEAFF.